The 31 T cell receptor beta chains below were found in one sample sequenced in a study of OX40 agonist ivuxolimab in advanced cancers. TCRdb's copy holds only in-frame clones and misses some; the assay was immunoSEQ multiplex PCR. Of 78,000 or so clones listed, roughly nine tenths are singletons. Sample: CD4+ or CD8+ T cells sorted from blood, taken in a trial of the OX40 agonist ivuxolimab. All receptors derive from an adult with an advanced solid tumor such as melanoma, head and neck, liver or kidney cancer.

The chain recombines TRBV27 with TRBJ1-2; D unclear. V was pared by 6 bases and J by 7 bases, with 15 bases between. This CDR3 region has 13 residues. The germline V gene has CDR1 MNHEY and CDR2 SMNVEV (reference sequence). The CDR3 DNA sequence: TGTGCCAGCAGATCACCTCGTTCGATTGGCTACACCTTC. It encodes CASRSPRSIGYTF.

The rearrangement links TRBV21-1 to TRBJ1-4; TRBD1 is taken as the D call from the table, unchecked against the DNA. TRBV21-1 is tagged as a pseudogene. The CDR3 consists of 14 residues. CDR3 nucleotide sequence: TGTGCCAGCAAGAAGGGGTGGTCATGTGAAAAACTGTTTTTT. As protein: CASKKGWSCEKLFF.

This chain connects TRBV10-2 to TRBJ2-1, with no clear D. Trimming pared 7 bases from V and 7 bases from J, leaving 5 bases between. CDR3 length equals 10 residues. In germline, CDR1 is WSHSY, CDR2 SAAADI. The CDR3 region is CASMGNEQFF. For the CDR3, the DNA is TGCGCCAGCATGGGGAATGAGCAGTTCTTC.

The chain employs TRBV18 and TRBJ2-2, with 7 positions matching TRBD1. V lost 3 bases, J lost 2 bases, and 3 bases stayed unmatched. The CDR3 is made up of 15 amino acids. In germline, CDR1 is KGHSH, CDR2 LQKENI. The CDR3 sequence is CASSPGQENTGELFF. CDR3 sequence (DNA): TGTGCCAGCTCACCTGGACAGGAAAACACCGGGGAGCTGTTTTTT. Drawing the rest from reference TRBV18 and TRBJ2-2, the complete variable domain is NAGVMQNPRHLVRRRGQEARLRCSPMKGHSHVYWYRQLPEEGLKFMVYLQKENIIDESGMPKERFSAEFPKEGPSILRIQQVVRGDSAAYFCASSPGQENTGELFFGEGSRLTVL.

The chain has TRBV5-1 and TRBJ2-1, with 11 bases that match TRBD2. With 4 bases clipped from V and 6 bases from J, the junction kept 6 bases outside the gene matches. This CDR3 comprises 15 residues. Germline CDR1 and CDR2: SGHRS and YFSETQ. This CDR3 is CASSTIAGGPNEQFF. CDR3 bases: TGCGCCAGCAGCACCATAGCGGGAGGGCCCAATGAGCAGTTCTTC.

This clone was observed a handful of times. This chain links TRBV5-4 with TRBJ2-2; TRBD2 aligns across 11 bases. The CDR3 has 15 amino acids. CDR1 SGHNT and CDR2 YYREEE come from the germline V gene (reference sequence). With V trimmed by 4 bases and J by 5 bases, 4 bases remained unmatched. The CDR3 spells CASSPLAGGTGELFF. DNA for the CDR3: TGTGCCAGCAGCCCCTTAGCGGGAGGGACCGGGGAGCTGTTTTTT.

The chain couples TRBV15 to TRBJ1-4, with unresolved D. The ends were cut back, 0 bases at V and 10 bases at J, with 9 bases in the middle. This CDR3 has 13 amino acids. Germline V lookup: CDR1 LNHNV, CDR2 YYDKDF (reference sequence). The CDR3 DNA follows: TGTGCCACCAGCAGAGACACAGCGGGAAAACTGTTTTTT. Translation: CATSRDTAGKLFF.

This chain links TRBV15 with TRBJ2-7; 10 bases agree with TRBD1. CDR1 and CDR2 (germline): LNHNV, YYDKDF (reference sequence). There are 20 residues in the CDR3. Losses at the gene ends were 3 bases for V and 2 bases for J; bases not matched to a gene: 19. The CDR3, as DNA: TGTGCCACCAGCAGGACGGCTTTTGACAGGGGGCCAGGGGGAACCTACGAGCAGTACTTC. It translates to CATSRTAFDRGPGGTYEQYF.

The chain is built from TRBV19 and TRBJ2-7; the D is unclear. Deletions cut 5 bases from V and 7 bases from J, with 18 bases between. CDR3 size: 14 residues. The germline V gene encodes CDR1 LNHDA and CDR2 SQIVND (reference sequence). CDR3 protein: CASSPQSTGSEQYF. The CDR3 bases are TGTGCCAGTAGTCCCCAATCGACCGGGTCGGAGCAGTACTTC.

The V call is TRBV7-9, the J call TRBJ2-7, with 10 bases lining up with TRBD1. The CDR3 loop spans 14 amino acids. V was clipped by 5 bases and J by 7 bases; unmatched bases: 8. CDR1 and CDR2 from the germline V gene are SEHNR and FQNEAQ (reference sequence). In nucleotides, the CDR3 is TGTGCCAGCAGCCCCAGACAGGGGGCTAGGGAGCAGTACTTC. It specifies CASSPRQGAREQYF.

This chain connects TRBV5-1 to TRBJ2-1; TRBD2 matches at 9 bases. The CDR3 loop spans 13 amino acids. Unmatched junction bases numbered 8, after V lost 2 bases and J lost 14 bases. The germline V gene has CDR1 SGHRS and CDR2 YFSETQ. The CDR3 sequence: CASSFAGGVLEFF. CDR3 DNA sequence: TGCGCCAGCAGCTTTGCGGGAGGGGTATTGGAGTTCTTC.

In its sample, this clone was seen once. V and J are TRBV6-6 and TRBJ1-5, with 11 bases lining up with TRBD1. The CDR3 consists of 14 residues. Unmatched junction bases numbered 5, after V lost 6 bases and J lost 7 bases. The germline gives CDR1 MNHNY, CDR2 SVGAGI (reference sequence). As DNA, the CDR3 is TGTGCCAGCAGGGGACAGGGGGAGATCCAGCCCCAGCATTTT. Translating it yields CASRGQGEIQPQHF.

The chain employs TRBV6-5 and TRBJ1-2; maybe TRBD1 (6 bases). Germline lookup yields CDR1 MNHEY and CDR2 SVGAGI. Trimming removed 6 bases from V and 7 bases from J, with 12 bases in between. The CDR3 spans 12 residues. In DNA, the CDR3 is TGTGCCAGCAGCCGGGCAGGGGTTGGCTACACCTTC. As protein: CASSRAGVGYTF.

This sequence joins TRBV29-1 and TRBJ2-7, with 15 bases fitting TRBD2. This CDR3 is built from 13 residues. With V trimmed by 6 bases and J by 7 bases, 4 bases remained unmatched. CDR1 is SQVTM, CDR2 ANQGSEA, per germline. The CDR3 region has the DNA TGCAGCGTCCGGACTAGCGGGAGGGGGGAGCAGTACTTC. Its protein product is CSVRTSGRGEQYF.

V gene TRBV5-1 combines with J gene TRBJ1-5; D call uncertain. Per the germline V gene, CDR1 is SGHRS and CDR2 is YFSETQ. The CDR3 is 15 residues long. V lost 0 bases, J lost 4 bases, and 11 bases lay in between. The CDR3 here is CASSLAPLSNQPQHF. The CDR3 DNA follows: TGCGCCAGCAGCTTGGCCCCCTTAAGTAATCAGCCCCAGCATTTT.

Only one count was recorded for this clone. The chain is built from TRBV5-5 and TRBJ1-5; D not certain. The CDR3 totals 16 residues. The V end lost 2 bases, the J end lost 4 bases, and 16 bases lay between the germline ends. Germline loops: CDR1 SGHKS, CDR2 YYEKEE (reference sequence). CDR3 in amino acids: CASSFTGDPPNQPQHF. In nucleotides, the CDR3 is TGTGCCAGCAGCTTTACCGGTGATCCTCCAAATCAGCCCCAGCATTTT.

In its sample, this clone was seen once. The rearrangement links TRBV14 to TRBJ2-2; D is perhaps TRBD1 (5 bases). Trimming cost V 1 base and J 4 bases, with 16 bases left between them. Germline V gene sequence: CDR1 SGHDN, CDR2 FVKESK. This CDR3 contains 17 residues. The CDR3 region has the DNA TGTGCCAGCAGCCAAGGATTAATTGCGACAGTCACCGGGGAGCTGTTTTTT. Amino acids: CASSQGLIATVTGELFF.

For the CDR3, the DNA is TGTGCCAGCAGCAGGCGGGAGGGCCGTTACAATGAGCAGTTCTTC. Its protein is CASSRREGRYNEQFF. The chain has TRBV5-4 and TRBJ2-1; TRBD2 matches at 9 bases. This CDR3 spans 15 amino acids. J was trimmed by 4 bases and V by 4 bases; bases with no gene match: 6. Germline CDR1 reads SGHNT; CDR2 reads YYREEE (reference sequence). Together with reference TRBV5-4 and TRBJ2-1, the CDR3 gives the full variable domain: ETGVTQSPTHLIKTRGQQVTLRCSSQSGHNTVSWYQQALGQGPQFIFQYYREEENGRGNFPPRFSGLQFPNYSSELNVNALELDDSALYLCASSRREGRYNEQFFGPGTRLTVL.

The CDR3 nucleotides read TGTGCCAGTCGCGGGACAGACAACAATCAGCCCCAGCATTTT. Amino acids: CASRGTDNNQPQHF. The chain joins TRBV19 to TRBJ1-5, with 7 bases aligning to TRBD1. The ends lost 8 bases at V and 3 bases at J; junction bases unmatched: 7. From germline, CDR1 is LNHDA and CDR2 SQIVND (reference sequence). The CDR3 spans 14 residues.

The chain has TRBV7-9 and TRBJ1-1; D is unclear. Deletions cut 2 bases from V and 3 bases from J, with 4 bases between. The germline gives CDR1 SEHNR, CDR2 FQNEAQ (reference sequence). CDR3 length: 12 amino acids. The CDR3, as DNA: TGTGCCAGCAGCTTAATCGACACTGAAGCTTTCTTT. Translating it yields CASSLIDTEAFF.

The gene calls are TRBV6-5 and TRBJ2-7; 10 bases align to TRBD1. Germline CDR1 reads MNHEY; CDR2 reads SVGAGI. This CDR3 comprises 15 residues. Losses at the gene ends were 8 bases for V and 4 bases for J; bases not matched to a gene: 11. The DNA for the CDR3 is TGTGCCAGCGGCGATCCGGGACAGGGGTCATACGAGCAGTACTTC. This gives the protein CASGDPGQGSYEQYF.

The rearrangement uses TRBV5-1 and TRBJ2-1; 7 nucleotides agree with TRBD2. Trimming removed 4 bases from V and 9 bases from J; junction bases left unmatched: 10. In germline, CDR1 is SGHRS, CDR2 YFSETQ. The CDR3 totals 14 residues. CDR3 coding DNA: TGCGCCAGCAGCAGCGGACTAGGGTTTGGTGAGCAGTTCTTC. Translating gives CASSSGLGFGEQFF.

The chain is built from TRBV19 and TRBJ1-1; TRBD1 matches 9 bases. The CDR3 is 16 amino acids. Germline trimming cut 4 bases from V and 4 bases from J; bases unmatched to any gene: 10. Germline-derived CDR1 and CDR2 are LNHDA and SQIVND (reference sequence). The CDR3, as DNA: TGTGCCAGTAGTACCCAGGGACAGGGAGGGGGCACTGAAGCTTTCTTT. Translated, it gives CASSTQGQGGGTEAFF. Complete variable domain (other parts from reference TRBV19 and TRBJ1-1): DGGITQSPKYLFRKEGQNVTLSCEQNLNHDAMYWYRQDPGQGLRLIYYSQIVNDFQKGDIAEGYSVSREKKESFPLTVTSAQKNPTAFYLCASSTQGQGGGTEAFFGQGTRLTVV.

This rearrangement joins TRBV19 to TRBJ1-1, with 7 nucleotides matching TRBD1. Germline V lookup: CDR1 LNHDA, CDR2 SQIVND (reference sequence). The CDR3 consists of 16 residues. The trim removed 1 base at V and 2 bases at J, leaving 7 bases unmatched. The CDR3 nucleotides are TGTGCCAGTAGTATAGGGTGGCCAGGGGGAAACACTGAAGCTTTCTTT. It codes for CASSIGWPGGNTEAFF.

The genes are TRBV7-9 and TRBJ2-1, with D uncertain. Per germline, CDR1 SEHNR and CDR2 FQNEAQ (reference sequence). The germline V and J ends were trimmed by 3 bases and 6 bases, with 6 bases remaining between them. The CDR3 runs to 12 residues. The CDR3 loop is CASSFFLNEQFF. The CDR3 nucleotides read TGTGCCAGCAGCTTTTTCCTCAATGAGCAGTTCTTC. The full variable domain, in which reference TRBV7-9 and TRBJ2-1 provide the parts outside the CDR3, is DTGVSQNPRHKITKRGQNVTFRCDPISEHNRLYWYRQTLGQGPEFLTYFQNEAQLEKSRLLSDRFSAERPKGSFSTLEIQRTEQGDSAMYLCASSFFLNEQFFGPGTRLTVL.

Of note for this clone: A read error may produce the germline difference seen at one junction end. The gene calls are TRBV7-2 and TRBJ2-1; the match to TRBD2 covers 9 bases. Germline V gene sequence: CDR1 SGHTA, CDR2 FQGNSA. The CDR3 contains 15 residues. CDR3 region: CASSVAGVTYNEQFF. CDR3 in DNA: TGTGCCAGCAGCGTAGCGGGAGTAACCTACAATGAGCAGTTCTTC.

This clone was counted a single time. This sequence joins TRBV5-4 and TRBJ1-1; possibly TRBD1 for D (6 bases). Germline CDR1 is SGHNT and CDR2 is YYREEE (reference sequence). V was cut by 0 bases and J by 4 bases, with 16 bases left in between. CDR3 length: 16 residues. CDR3 in amino acids: CASSLGGSGAGTEAFF. In DNA form, the CDR3 reads TGTGCCAGCAGCTTGGGGGGGTCGGGGGCAGGCACTGAAGCTTTCTTT.

The genes are TRBV19 and TRBJ2-7; tentatively, D is TRBD1 (6 bases). Germline V gene sequence: CDR1 LNHDA, CDR2 SQIVND (reference sequence). This CDR3 is built from 13 residues. V gave up 8 bases and J gave up 4 bases, with 15 bases separating them. As DNA, the CDR3 is TGTGCCAGTGGATTAGGACAGCATTACGAGCAGTACTTC. This sequence encodes CASGLGQHYEQYF.

The rearrangement uses TRBV7-8 and TRBJ1-3, with no clear D. CDR1 and CDR2 from the germline V gene are SGHVS and FQNEAQ. V lost 5 bases to trimming and J lost 6 bases, with 20 bases between them. The CDR3 has 16 residues. This CDR3 is CASSPIAASSVNTIYF. The DNA for the CDR3 is TGTGCCAGCAGCCCGATCGCGGCCAGTTCGGTAAACACCATATATTTT.

The V gene is TRBV6-5, the J gene TRBJ1-2; a possible D gene is TRBD1 (5 bases). V was shortened by 6 bases and J by 5 bases, with 10 bases between the two germline ends. The CDR3 extends over 12 amino acids. From germline, CDR1 is MNHEY and CDR2 SVGAGI. The CDR3 DNA is TGTGCCAGCAGGCAGGGAACTTATGGCTACACCTTC. Amino acids: CASRQGTYGYTF.

V is TRBV5-1 and J is TRBJ2-2; 12 bases fit TRBD2. Germline V gene lookup returns CDR1 SGHRS and CDR2 YFSETQ. V trimming: 4 bases; J trimming: 5 bases; junction bases outside the gene matches: 3. This CDR3 is 15 amino acids long. Here the CDR3 DNA reads TGCGCCAGCAGCACGCTAGCGGGAGGGACCGGGGAGCTGTTTTTT. Its protein is CASSTLAGGTGELFF. Full variable domain (rest looked up from reference TRBV5-1 and TRBJ2-2): KAGVTQTPRYLIKTRGQQVTLSCSPISGHRSVSWYQQTPGQGLQFLFEYFSETQRNKGNFPGRFSGRQFSNSRSEMNVSTLELGDSALYLCASSTLAGGTGELFFGEGSRLTVL.